This TCR beta chain derives from a study of STAT5B mutations in CD4+ large granular lymphocyte leukemia (dated by TCRdb to 2022 to 2024). Background for the entire study: Among the healthy controls, the CDR3 'QG' motif was associated with a particular HLA allele. TCRbeta repertoires of CD4+ T-cell large granular lymphocyte leukemia patients were compared with those of healthy blood donors. The purity of purified fractions was confirmed by flow cytometry on FACSCanto II or FACSVerse to exceed 95% among lymphocytes.

TCRbeta rearrangements were sequenced from genomic DNA using the immunoSEQ assay at survey resolution. In the paper's pipeline: In the TCR sequencing data, the smallest productive clonotype frequency that could be detected was 2.59 x 10-5. Only productive TCRbeta rearrangements, defined as complete and in-frame sequences, were included in the analyses. The clonality of each sample was calculated as Simpson clonality in the immunoSEQ Analyzer version 3.0. Clones were binned by frequency as very rare, small, medium, large (1-20%) or hyperexpanded (>20%). Generation probabilities were estimated with OLGA 1.2.3, V-gene circos plots were generated with VDJtools, specificities were searched for in VDJdb, and CDR3 motifs were identified with GLIPH. Imported from immuneACCESS, the table was reduced by TCRdb to in-frame sequences with V and J called. These copies leave out some clones; in studies compared against another copy, an unresolved V gene accounts for under half, and the cause of the remainder is not known. The DNA gave D and trimming, while V, J and clone size come from that table. Within this sample are 30,000 to 40,000 clones, with approximately 82% of them counted one time only. The ten largest clonotypes hold around 7% of the sample.

What the research found in general, with its limitations: Main leukemic clonotypes were private to each patient, although under 30% appeared at low frequency in other patients' non-leukemic repertoires. Greater clonality appeared to be present in CD4-sorted patient repertoires than in healthy CD4+ repertoires, and the difference was retained after the putative leukemic clones were removed. The data were not HLA-matched, and the relatively small sample size could explain the higher clonality seen in CD4+ compared with CD8+ T-LGLL. Enrichment of TRBV06-family usage was observed among the top patient clones (8/27) relative to healthy controls (2/35).

Concerning this clone: Its recognized antigen is unknown. Within one base of it there is no much larger clone, and no base qualities were kept.

Trimming costs V 4 bases and J 8 bases, and their ends lie 20 bases apart. The CDR3, cysteine through phenylalanine, is 14 amino acids long. Here the CDR3 DNA is all that survives: 42 bases in frame from base 1. According to the germline V gene, CDR1 reads SQVTM and CDR2 reads ANQGSEA. The healthy controls were 37 blood donors, and the buffy coats of these donors were supplied by the Finnish Red Cross blood service. All TCR-sequenced material derived from peripheral blood: patient blood samples and healthy donor buffy coats. Peripheral blood mononuclear cells were isolated by Ficoll-Hypaque gradient centrifugation. CD4+ cells were purified magnetically from the buffy coats of healthy controls. The Gentra Puregene Cell and Tissue kit was used for genomic DNA extraction, and quantification was performed on a Qubit 2.0 fluorometer.

The sequence came from a human donor in good health. Specimen: CD4+ T cells from blood buffy coats. This receptor chain uses TRBV29-1 and TRBJ1-2, with the D gene too uncertain to name. The CDR3 amino acid sequence is: CSVGIGSMYSGYTF. The nucleotides read TGCAGCGTTGGTATAGGGTCTATGTATTCGGGCTACACCTTC.